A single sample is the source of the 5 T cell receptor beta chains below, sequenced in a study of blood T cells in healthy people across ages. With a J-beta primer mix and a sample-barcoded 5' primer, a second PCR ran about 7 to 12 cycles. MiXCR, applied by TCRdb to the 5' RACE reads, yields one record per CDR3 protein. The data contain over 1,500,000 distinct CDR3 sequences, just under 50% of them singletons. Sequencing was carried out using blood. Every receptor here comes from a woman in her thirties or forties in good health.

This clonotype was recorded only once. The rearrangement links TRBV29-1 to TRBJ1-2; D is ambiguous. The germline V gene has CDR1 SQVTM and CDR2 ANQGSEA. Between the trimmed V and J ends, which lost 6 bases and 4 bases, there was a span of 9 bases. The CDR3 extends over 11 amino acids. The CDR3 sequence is CSVPIGYGYTF. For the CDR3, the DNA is TGCAGCGTCCCCATTGGCTATGGCTACACCTTC.

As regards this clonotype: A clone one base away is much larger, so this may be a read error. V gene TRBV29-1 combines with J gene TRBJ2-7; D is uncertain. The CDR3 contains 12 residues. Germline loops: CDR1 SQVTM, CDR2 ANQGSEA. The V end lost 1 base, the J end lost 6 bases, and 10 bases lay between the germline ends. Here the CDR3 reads CSVEASGCEQYF. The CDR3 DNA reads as TGCAGCGTTGAAGCCTCCGGGTGCGAGCAGTACTTC.

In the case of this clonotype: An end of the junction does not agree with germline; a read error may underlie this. The CDR3 nucleotides read TGTGTCATCAGTCCACTAGGACTAGCCGACACAGATACGCAGTATTTT. As protein: CVISPLGLADTDTQYF. The genes are TRBV10-3 and TRBJ2-3, with 8 bases lining up with TRBD2. CDR1 ENHRY and CDR2 SYGVKD come from the germline V gene. This CDR3 comprises 16 residues.

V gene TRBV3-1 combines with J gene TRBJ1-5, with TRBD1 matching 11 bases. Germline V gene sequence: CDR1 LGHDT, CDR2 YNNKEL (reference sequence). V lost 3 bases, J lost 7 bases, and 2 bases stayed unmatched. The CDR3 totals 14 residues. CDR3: CASSQDRGRQPQHF. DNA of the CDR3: TGTGCCAGCAGCCAGGACAGGGGGCGGCAGCCCCAGCATTTT.

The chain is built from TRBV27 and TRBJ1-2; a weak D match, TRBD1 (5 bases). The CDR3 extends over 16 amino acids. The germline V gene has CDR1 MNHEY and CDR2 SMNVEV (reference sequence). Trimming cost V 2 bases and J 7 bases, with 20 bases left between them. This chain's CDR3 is CASSLRTTGAPGGYTF. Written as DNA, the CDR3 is TGTGCCAGCAGTTTACGAACCACCGGGGCTCCGGGTGGCTACACCTTC.